This T cell receptor beta chain is drawn from a study of CD4 T cell repertoires in COVID-19. Study information: Other coronavirus spike proteins restimulated relabeled CFSE-low cells expanded with IL-2 for approximately eleven days.

No culture step preceded sequencing of the ex vivo isolated memory T cells. The CDR3 consists of 14 residues. Method: immunoSEQ multiplex PCR; TCRdb's copy keeps in-frame clones and lacks some. The sample holds 65,000 to 95,000 clones, roughly four fifths seen once. This chain links TRBV21-1 with TRBJ2-5; TRBD1 is the table's D call, not checked against the DNA. TRBV21-1 is labeled a pseudogene. This sample comprised CD4+ T cells from peripheral blood, obtained after recovery from COVID-19. This TCR came from a human donor who had COVID-19. CDR3 amino acids: CASSQDRGGETQYF. CDR3 DNA: TGTGCCAGCAGCCAGGACAGGGGAGGGGAGACCCAGTACTTC.